This TCR beta chain came from a study of PD-1 blockade in classical Hodgkin lymphoma. Trimming stripped 2 bases from V and 4 bases from J, with 18 bases between. The CDR3 is made up of 18 amino acids. Germline CDR1 and CDR2: MDHEN and SYDVKM. The data were produced by immunoSEQ multiplex PCR, yet TCRdb's version contains in-frame clones alone and is incomplete. The profile covers about 94,000 clones, with about 91% appearing a single time and around 10% taken by the ten largest. Relapse was seen in all patients after autologous stem cell transplantation, and brentuximab vedotin exposure was variable. Complete response, partial response or progressive disease was each patient's best response.

This sequence joins TRBV28 and TRBJ2-6; D might be TRBD1 or TRBD2, each matching 6 bases. The specimen comprised peripheral blood mononuclear cells (PBMCs), sampled before the second cycle of nivolumab. The clonotype originates from a human donor with classical Hodgkin lymphoma. In DNA, the CDR3 is TGTGCCAGCAGTTTAGGACGGTGGGGGGCGGCAGGGGCCAACGTCCTGACTTTC. Protein sequence: CASSLGRWGAAGANVLTF.